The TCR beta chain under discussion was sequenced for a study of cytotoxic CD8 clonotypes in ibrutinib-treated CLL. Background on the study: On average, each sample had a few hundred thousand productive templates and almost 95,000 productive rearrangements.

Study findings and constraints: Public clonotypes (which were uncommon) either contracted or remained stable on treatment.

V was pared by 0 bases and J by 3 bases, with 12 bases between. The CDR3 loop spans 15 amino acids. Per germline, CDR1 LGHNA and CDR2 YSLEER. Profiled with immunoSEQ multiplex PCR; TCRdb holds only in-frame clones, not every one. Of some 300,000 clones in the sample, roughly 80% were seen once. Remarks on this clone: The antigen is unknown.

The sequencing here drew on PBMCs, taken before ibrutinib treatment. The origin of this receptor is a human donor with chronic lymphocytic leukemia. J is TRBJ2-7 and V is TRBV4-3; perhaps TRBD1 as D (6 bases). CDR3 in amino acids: CASSQDYRDRYEQYF. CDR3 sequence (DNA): TGCGCCAGCAGCCAAGATTACAGGGACCGCTACGAGCAGTACTTC.